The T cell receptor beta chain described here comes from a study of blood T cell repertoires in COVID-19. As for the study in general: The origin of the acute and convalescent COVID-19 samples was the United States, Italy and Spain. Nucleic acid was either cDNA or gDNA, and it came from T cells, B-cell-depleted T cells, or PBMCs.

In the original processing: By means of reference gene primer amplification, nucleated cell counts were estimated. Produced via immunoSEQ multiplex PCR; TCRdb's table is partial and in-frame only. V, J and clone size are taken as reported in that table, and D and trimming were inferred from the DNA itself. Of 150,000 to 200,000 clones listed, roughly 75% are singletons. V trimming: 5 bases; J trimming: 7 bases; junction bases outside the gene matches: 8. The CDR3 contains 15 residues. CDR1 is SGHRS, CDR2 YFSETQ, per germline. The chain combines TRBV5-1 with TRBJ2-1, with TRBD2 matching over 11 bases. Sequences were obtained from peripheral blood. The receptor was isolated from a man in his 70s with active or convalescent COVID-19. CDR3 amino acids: CASSMILAGVNEQFF. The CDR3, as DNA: TGCGCCAGCAGTATGATACTAGCGGGAGTAAATGAGCAGTTCTTC.